This T cell receptor beta chain was profiled in a study of T cells after yellow fever vaccination. TCRdb independently ran MiXCR on the 5' RACE reads; one entry per CDR3 protein. The sample records some 670,000 distinct CDR3 sequences, 12% being singletons. General study points: One caveat is that FACS-sorted repertoires could contain abundant clonotypes contaminating from the bulk population. The secondary response peaked faster, at day 5 versus 15, but was weaker.

Of note for this clonotype: Its antigen is undetermined.

The TCR was taken from a man aged 25 to 45 who received the YFV17D yellow fever vaccine. Here the sequenced sample was PBMCs, taken on the day of the yellow fever booster vaccination.

CDR3 protein: CASSPQGHPYNEQFF. The CDR3 DNA is TGTGCCAGCTCACCCCAGGGACACCCTTACAATGAGCAGTTCTTC. The chain joins TRBV18 to TRBJ2-1, with a tentative D call TRBD1 (6 bases). V was pared by 3 bases and J by 4 bases, with 13 bases between. The germline gives CDR1 KGHSH, CDR2 LQKENI. The CDR3 totals 15 residues.